This T cell receptor (beta chain) was profiled in a study of blood T cells in healthy people across ages. The germline V gene encodes CDR1 SGHTA and CDR2 FQGNSA. The CDR3 totals 15 residues. V shed 2 bases and J shed 0 bases, with 8 bases lying between them. Sample-barcoded 5' priming and a J-beta primer mix drove a second PCR of about 7 to 11 cycles. From the 5' RACE reads, TCRdb called clonotypes with MiXCR, one entry per CDR3 protein. The sample carries some 1,500,000 distinct CDR3 sequences, roughly 43% recorded once. Only a few counts were recorded for this clonotype. The origin of this receptor is a woman aged 18-29 years in good health. Sequencing was done on a sample of blood. The chain links TRBV7-2 to TRBJ2-1; D ambiguous. The CDR3 bases are TGTGCCAGCAGCTTAATTTTGCGCTCCTACAATGAGCAGTTCTTC. The encoded protein is CASSLILRSYNEQFF.